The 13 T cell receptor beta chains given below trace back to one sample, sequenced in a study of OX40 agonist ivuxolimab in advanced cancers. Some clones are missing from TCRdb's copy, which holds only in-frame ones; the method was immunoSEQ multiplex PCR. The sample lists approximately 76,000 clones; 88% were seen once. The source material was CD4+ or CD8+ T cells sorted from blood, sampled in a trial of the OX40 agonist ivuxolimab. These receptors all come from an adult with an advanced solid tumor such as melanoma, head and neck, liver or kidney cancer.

CDR3 coding DNA: TGTGCCAGCTCACCACCGTCCGGACTAGCCTACGAGCAGTACTTC. Translation gives CASSPPSGLAYEQYF. The gene calls are TRBV18 and TRBJ2-7, with 7 bases identical to TRBD2. The CDR3 length is 15 residues. Germline CDR1 and CDR2: KGHSH and LQKENI. The junction had 4 bases not matched to a gene; V was cut back by 0 bases and J by 2 bases.

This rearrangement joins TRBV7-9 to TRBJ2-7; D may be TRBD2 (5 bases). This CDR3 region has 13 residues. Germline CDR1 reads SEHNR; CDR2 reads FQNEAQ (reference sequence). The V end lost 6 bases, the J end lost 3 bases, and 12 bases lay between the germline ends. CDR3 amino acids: CASRGPGDYEQYF. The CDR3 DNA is TGTGCCAGCAGAGGTCCCGGGGACTACGAGCAGTACTTC.

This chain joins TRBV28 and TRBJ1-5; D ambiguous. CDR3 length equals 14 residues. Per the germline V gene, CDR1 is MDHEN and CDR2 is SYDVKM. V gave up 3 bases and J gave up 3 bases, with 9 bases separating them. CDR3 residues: CASSFIWVNQPQHF. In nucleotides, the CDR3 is TGTGCCAGCAGTTTTATTTGGGTCAATCAGCCCCAGCATTTT. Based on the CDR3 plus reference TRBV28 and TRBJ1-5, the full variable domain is DVKVTQSSRYLVKRTGEKVFLECVQDMDHENMFWYRQDPGLGLRLIYFSYDVKMKEKGDIPEGYSVSREKKERFSLILESASTNQTSMYLCASSFIWVNQPQHFGDGTRLSIL.

CDR3: CASSPGFATDTQYF. The CDR3 region has the DNA TGTGCCAGCAGTCCCGGGTTCGCCACAGATACGCAGTATTTT. The chain recombines TRBV2 with TRBJ2-3; no clear D gene. This CDR3 spans 14 amino acids. CDR1 SNHLY and CDR2 FYNNEI come from the germline V gene. V lost 5 bases and J lost 2, with 11 bases in between.

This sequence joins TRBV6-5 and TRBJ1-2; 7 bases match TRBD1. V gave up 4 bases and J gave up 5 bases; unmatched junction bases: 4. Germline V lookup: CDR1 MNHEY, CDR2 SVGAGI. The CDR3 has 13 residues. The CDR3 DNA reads TGTGCCAGCAGTTGGGACAGAAAATATGGCTACACCTTC. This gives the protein CASSWDRKYGYTF.

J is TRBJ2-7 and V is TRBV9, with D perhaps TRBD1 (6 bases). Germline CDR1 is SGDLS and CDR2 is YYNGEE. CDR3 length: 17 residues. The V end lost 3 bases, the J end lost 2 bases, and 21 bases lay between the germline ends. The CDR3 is CASSAGLGWDKPYEQYF. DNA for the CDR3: TGTGCCAGCAGCGCAGGACTGGGGTGGGACAAACCCTACGAGCAGTACTTC.

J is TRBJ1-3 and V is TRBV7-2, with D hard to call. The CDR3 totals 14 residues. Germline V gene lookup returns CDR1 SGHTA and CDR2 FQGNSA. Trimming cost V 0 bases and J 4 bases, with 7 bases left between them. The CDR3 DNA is TGTGCCAGCAGCTTAGCGGGGAAAGGAAACACCATATATTTT. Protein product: CASSLAGKGNTIYF.

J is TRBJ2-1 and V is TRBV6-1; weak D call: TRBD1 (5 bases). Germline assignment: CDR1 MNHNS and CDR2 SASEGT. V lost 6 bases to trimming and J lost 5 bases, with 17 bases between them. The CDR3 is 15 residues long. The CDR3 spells CASRTQGLANNEQFF. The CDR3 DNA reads TGTGCCAGCAGGACCCAGGGTTTAGCCAACAATGAGCAGTTCTTC.

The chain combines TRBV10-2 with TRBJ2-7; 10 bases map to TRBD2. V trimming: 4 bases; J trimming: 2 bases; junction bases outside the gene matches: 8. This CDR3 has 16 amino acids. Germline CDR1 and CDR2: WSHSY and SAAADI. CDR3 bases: TGCGCCAGCAGTGGACTTACTAGCGGGATAACCTACGAGCAGTACTTC. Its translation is CASSGLTSGITYEQYF.

The DNA for the CDR3 is TGTGCCAGCTCACCACCAGTGGGCACAGATACGCAGTATTTT. This translates into CASSPPVGTDTQYF. The V and J genes are TRBV18 and TRBJ2-3; no clear D gene. Germline values: CDR1 KGHSH, CDR2 LQKENI. There are 14 residues in the CDR3. Trimming took 0 bases from V and 1 from J, leaving 5 bases between them.

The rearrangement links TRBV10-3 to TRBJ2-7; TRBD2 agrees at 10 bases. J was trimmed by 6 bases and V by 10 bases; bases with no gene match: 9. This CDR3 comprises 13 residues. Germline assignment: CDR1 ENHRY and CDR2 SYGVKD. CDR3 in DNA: TGTGCCAGGGGGACTAGCGAGTCTAGCGAGCAGTACTTC. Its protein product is CARGTSESSEQYF.

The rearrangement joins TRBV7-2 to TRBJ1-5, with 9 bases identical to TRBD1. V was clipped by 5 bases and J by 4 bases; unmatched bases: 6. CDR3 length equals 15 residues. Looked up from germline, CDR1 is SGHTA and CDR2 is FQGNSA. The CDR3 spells CASSKTGGGNQPQHF. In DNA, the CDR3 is TGTGCCAGCAGCAAGACAGGGGGAGGGAATCAGCCCCAGCATTTT.

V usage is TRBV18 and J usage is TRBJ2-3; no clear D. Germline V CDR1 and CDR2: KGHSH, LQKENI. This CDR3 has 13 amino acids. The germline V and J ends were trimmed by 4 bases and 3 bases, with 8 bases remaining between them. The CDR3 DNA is TGTGCCAGCTCACGGGTTGGAACAGATACGCAGTATTTT. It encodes CASSRVGTDTQYF.